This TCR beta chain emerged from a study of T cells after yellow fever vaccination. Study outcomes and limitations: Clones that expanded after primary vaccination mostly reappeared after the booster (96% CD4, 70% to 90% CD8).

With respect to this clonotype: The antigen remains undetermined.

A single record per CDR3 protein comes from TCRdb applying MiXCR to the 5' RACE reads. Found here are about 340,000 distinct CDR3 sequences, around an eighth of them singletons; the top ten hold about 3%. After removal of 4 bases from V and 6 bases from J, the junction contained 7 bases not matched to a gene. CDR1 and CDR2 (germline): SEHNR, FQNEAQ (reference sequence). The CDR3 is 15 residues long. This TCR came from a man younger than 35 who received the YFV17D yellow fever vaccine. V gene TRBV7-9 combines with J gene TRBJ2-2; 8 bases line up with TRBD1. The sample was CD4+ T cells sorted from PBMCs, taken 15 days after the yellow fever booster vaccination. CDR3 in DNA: TGTGCCAGCAGCTCACCCAGGGGGCCGGCCGGGGAGCTGTTTTTT. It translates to CASSSPRGPAGELFF.